The sequence of this T cell receptor (beta chain) was determined in a study of blood T cell repertoires in COVID-19 (dated by TCRdb to the early 2020s). About the study as a whole: Samples from collaborators originated in the United States, Italy and Spain and spanned both the acute and convalescent phases of COVID-19. The material from the prospective study consisted of cDNA or gDNA derived from T cells, B-cell-depleted T cells, or PBMCs. The dataset comprised deeply sampled blood TCRbeta repertoires from subjects exposed to, actively infected with, or recovered from COVID-19. The repertoires were released in a freely available public database intended as a resource for research on the immune response to SARS-CoV-2. The samples were drawn from the first 160 participants of the ongoing ImmuneRACE study and from 1,254 subjects provided by 6 global collaborators. Sample metadata almost always included a de-identified subject ID, COVID-19 status, age in years and sex. HLA class I and class II types, where available, came from metadata supplied by the sample provider rather than from assay-based typing. The paper's findings and limits, for the study overall: The amount of clinical and demographic metadata varied by source and participant and was provided uncurated.

From the cysteine through the phenylalanine, the CDR3 covers 15 amino acids. The kept DNA is CDR3 alone, 45 bases in frame from the first base. The germline V gene gives CDR1 as SGHRS and CDR2 as YFSETQ. Relative to germline, V is 1 base shorter and J is 1 base shorter, with 11 bases between their ends. One collaborating source in Seattle enrolled patients while the patients were actively infected and followed the patients over time throughout the course of disease. Each collaborating institution followed its own protocols to collect whole blood in K2EDTA tubes. For TCRbeta analysis, collaborators shipped samples in one of three forms: frozen whole blood, isolated PBMCs, or DNA extracted from either of those sample types. The immunoSEQ Assay, a bias-controlled multiplex PCR, was used to amplify TCRbeta CDR3 regions from genomic DNA. Regarding the original processing steps: The number of nucleated cells in each sample was estimated by amplification of reference gene primers within the assay. Sequence reads were collapsed and filtered to measure the absolute abundance of every unique TCRbeta CDR3 rearrangement. For each sample, productive Simpson clonality was calculated as the square root of Simpson's diversity index across productive rearrangements. As stored in TCRdb, this immuneACCESS dataset retains in-frame rearrangements with V and J assigned. A fraction of the clones does not appear; measured against another copy, unresolved V genes explain less than half of the discrepancy, and the remainder lacks a known reason. The V and J calls and clone size come from that table; D and trimming were worked out from the DNA. This sample lists 200,000 to 250,000 clones; 85% to 90% were detected once. Clones ranked in the top ten supply 10% to 13% of the sample.

Note on this clone: Its binding antigen is unknown. No base quality values were provided; no much bigger clone lies one nucleotide off.

The rearrangement combines TRBV5-1 with TRBJ2-5; the D gene is perhaps TRBD2, from 5 matching bases. This receptor was taken from a woman in her 50s with COVID-19, enrolled during active disease. The sequenced sample consisted of peripheral blood. In nucleotide form, the sequence is TGCGCCAGCAGCTTGATGGCGGGTGCCCAAGAGACCCAGTACTTC. Translated, this gives CASSLMAGAQETQYF.